These T cell receptor beta chains were read from a single sample in a study of patients and donors after allogeneic stem cell transplantation. TCRdb itself ran the RT-PCR reads through MiXCR, one entry per CDR3 protein. There are roughly 200,000 distinct CDR3 sequences in the sample; over 30% occur only once, and roughly 10% lies in the top ten. What was sequenced was blood, either unsorted or a sorted T cell fraction (not recorded which). The origin of the receptors is a human donor who was either an allogeneic HSCT recipient or a stem cell or donor lymphocyte infusion donor (not recorded which). It is not recorded whose cells these are; they may come from a transplant donor. CDR3s include the opening cysteine and the closing phenylalanine or tryptophan. Fields, in order: V gene, D gene, CDR3 length, clone size, J gene, CDR3 DNA, CDR3 protein. A D gene is named only where the DNA matches it firmly. Clone size is stated in some rows and not others, as once, few, many or a class when expanded.

TRBV24-1	TRBD1	15	few	TRBJ1-4	TGTGCCACCAGTGCCCGGGACAGGGGGACGGAAAAACTGTTTTTT	CATSARDRGTEKLFF
TRBV6-5	.	13	.	TRBJ1-1	TGTGCCAGCAGTTTAAAACTGTTCACTGAAGCTTTCTTT	CASSLKLFTEAFF
TRBV2	.	13	few	TRBJ1-6	TGTGCCAGCAAGGACAGAAGGGATTCACCCCTCCACTTT	CASKDRRDSPLHF
TRBV7-9	.	14	.	TRBJ1-1	TGTGCCAGCAGCGGTCATGGGGCAGGAACTGAAGCTTTCTTT	CASSGHGAGTEAFF
TRBV5-6	TRBD2	18	.	TRBJ2-3	TGTGCCAGCAGCGCGCCGGGACTAGCAGCCCGTCACACAGATACGCAGTATTTT	CASSAPGLAARHTDTQYF
TRBV5-1	.	15	.	TRBJ2-3	TGCGCCAGCAGCTCTCGGACAGCTTCCACAGATACGCAGTATTTT	CASSSRTASTDTQYF
TRBV29-1	.	14	.	TRBJ2-3	TGCAGCGCCATGCCTAACCGCCGGGTAGATACGCAGTATTTT	CSAMPNRRVDTQYF
TRBV12-3/TRBV12-4	.	15	few	TRBJ1-3	TGTGCCAGCAGTTTGCCCAGAAACCGGCGAAACACCATATATTTT	CASSLPRNRRNTIYF
TRBV20-1	.	15	.	TRBJ2-7	TGCAGTGCTCCCCTGTTCGGACCCACGGCATACGAGCAGTACTTC	CSAPLFGPTAYEQYF
TRBV7-9	.	13	few	TRBJ1-1	TGTGCCAGCAGCTTATCAGGGGTAACTGAAGCTTTCTTT	CASSLSGVTEAFF
TRBV5-1	TRBD2	17	few	TRBJ2-1	TGCGCCAGCAGCGGGAATGACGGAGCCTTAGGCGGGGGAGAGCAGTTCTTC	CASSGNDGALGGGEQFF
TRBV4-2	.	15	few	TRBJ1-4	TGTGCCAGCAGCCAAGATGGGCTGACTAATGAAAAACTGTTTTTT	CASSQDGLTNEKLFF
TRBV5-4	.	13	many	TRBJ1-5	TGTGCCAGCAGCTTGGACCCTTATCAGCCCCAGCATTTT	CASSLDPYQPQHF
TRBV28	TRBD1	15	.	TRBJ1-6	TGTGCCAGCAGAAGACAGGGGTCCTATAATTCACCCCTCCACTTT	CASRRQGSYNSPLHF
TRBV4-1	.	15	few	TRBJ2-2	TGCGCCAGCAGTATGCCTCCGATGGGAGCCGGGGAGCTGTTTTTT	CASSMPPMGAGELFF
TRBV20-1	.	15	few	TRBJ2-1	TGCAGTGCTCTAGTTATTGGGAGCGGCTACAATGAGCAGTTCTTC	CSALVIGSGYNEQFF
TRBV10-3	TRBD2	15	.	TRBJ2-3	TGTGCCATCAGGGGACTAGCGGGCCGCACAGATACGCAGTATTTT	CAIRGLAGRTDTQYF
TRBV28	.	15	.	TRBJ1-6	TGTGCCAGCAGTCCCCAGCAGGCTCGAAATTCACCCCTCCACTTT	CASSPQQARNSPLHF
TRBV20-1	TRBD1	14	few	TRBJ1-5	TGCAGTGCTAGAGATCCAGGGGGCCGTCAGCCCCAGCATTTT	CSARDPGGRQPQHF
TRBV12-3/TRBV12-4	.	15	.	TRBJ1-1	TGTGCCAGCAGTTTGGGGGGCCGCATGTACACTGAAGCTTTCTTT	CASSLGGRMYTEAFF
TRBV9	TRBD1	16	.	TRBJ1-2	TGTGCCAGCAGCGTAACCACAGGGGTCCCCTCCTATGGCTACACCTTC	CASSVTTGVPSYGYTF
TRBV15	.	13	.	TRBJ2-7	TGTGCCACCAGCAGAGGATCCTGGGACGAGCAGTACTTC	CATSRGSWDEQYF
TRBV15	.	13	.	TRBJ1-2	TGTGCCACCAGCAGAGTTTTCCAGGATGGCTACACCTTC	CATSRVFQDGYTF
TRBV15	.	15	few	TRBJ1-4	TGTGCCACCAGCAGAGAACAGGGTGGGGGTGAAAAACTGTTTTTT	CATSREQGGGEKLFF
TRBV18	TRBD1	15	.	TRBJ1-1	TGTGCCAGCTCACCAAGACAGGGGATGAACACTGAAGCTTTCTTT	CASSPRQGMNTEAFF
TRBV10-3	TRBD2	15	.	TRBJ2-7	TGTGCCATCAGTGAGCAGGCGGGGGGAACCTACGAGCAGTACTTC	CAISEQAGGTYEQYF
TRBV5-1	.	14	many	TRBJ1-1	TGTGCCAGCAGTTTAGGGGTAATGAACACTGAAGCTTTCTTT	CASSLGVMNTEAFF
TRBV15	.	15	.	TRBJ1-2	TGTGCCACCAGCAGAGACAAGGGGATGGCCTATGGCTACACCTTC	CATSRDKGMAYGYTF
TRBV9	.	14	.	TRBJ1-1	TGTGCCAGCAGCTCCCAGGGCCTGAACACTGAAGCTTTCTTT	CASSSQGLNTEAFF
TRBV9	TRBD1	17	few	TRBJ1-4	TGTGCCAGCAGCCCTCACCGGGACAGGGGGACCGGTGAAAAACTGTTTTTT	CASSPHRDRGTGEKLFF
TRBV4-3	.	12	.	TRBJ1-2	TGCGCCAGCAGGTCGTCAGGGGATGGCTACACCTTC	CASRSSGDGYTF
TRBV5-1	TRBD1	14	.	TRBJ1-4	TGCGCCAGCAGCCCGGGACAGGGGGCGGAAAAACTGTTTTTT	CASSPGQGAEKLFF
TRBV5-1	.	13	.	TRBJ2-7	TGCGCCAGCAAAGACGGGGCCTCCTACGAGCAGTACTTC	CASKDGASYEQYF
TRBV12-3/TRBV12-4	.	16	few	TRBJ1-3	TGTGCCAGCAGGACCGGGACAAGGTTATCTGGAAACACCATATATTTT	CASRTGTRLSGNTIYF
TRBV27	TRBD1	13	few	TRBJ1-2	TGTGCCAGCAGTCTCTCGACAGGGGTCGGCTACACCTTC	CASSLSTGVGYTF
TRBV12-3/TRBV12-4	.	14	.	TRBJ1-2	TGTGCCAGCAGCACTCGGGACTCGAGCTATGGCTACACCTTC	CASSTRDSSYGYTF
TRBV12-3/TRBV12-4	.	13	.	TRBJ1-2	TGTGCCAGCAGTTTGCAGCGAAATTATGGCTACACCTTC	CASSLQRNYGYTF
TRBV24-1	TRBD2	13	.	TRBJ2-3	TGTGCCACAGAGCGGGGGGCCACAGATACGCAGTATTTT	CATERGATDTQYF
TRBV20-1	.	13	few	TRBJ1-1	TGCAGTGCCCAGGTAGGGTTGAGGACTGAAGCTTTCTTT	CSAQVGLRTEAFF
TRBV9	.	18	.	TRBJ1-4	TGTGCCAGCAGCACCCGGGAGCAGGGTCACGCTGAGGATGAAAAACTGTTTTTT	CASSTREQGHAEDEKLFF
TRBV15	TRBD1	14	.	TRBJ1-4	TGTGCCACCAGGCCGACAGGGACCTTTGAAAAACTGTTTTTT	CATRPTGTFEKLFF